This is a list of T cell receptor beta chains from one sample in a study of radiotherapy plus CTLA-4 blockade in lung cancer. Here immunoSEQ multiplex PCR was the method, and the copy in TCRdb shows in-frame clones only, minus some. The data show about 43,000 clones, about two thirds seen once. This sample comprised peripheral blood, obtained from a patient treated with radiotherapy plus ipilimumab. All receptors derive from a human donor with non-small cell lung cancer who had a partial response to radiotherapy plus ipilimumab. CDR3s include the opening cysteine and the closing phenylalanine or tryptophan. The D gene is left open where the match is weak. A clone size is listed for some rows: how often the clone was seen (once, few, many), or a class if it is expanded.

cdr3_nt	cdr3_aa	d_call	clone_size	v_call	j_call
TGTGCCAGCAGCGGAGGGGGTGATAATTCACCCCTCCACTTT	CASSGGGDNSPLHF	-	-	TRBV9	TRBJ1-6
TGTGCCAGCAGCACACTCTTTCCAGGGGTAGGGAATACTAACTATGGCTACACCTTC	CASSTLFPGVGNTNYGYTF	-	-	TRBV13	TRBJ1-2
TGTGCCAGCAGCTCCACCGAACGCGGCGAGCAGTACTTC	CASSSTERGEQYF	-	-	TRBV7-9	TRBJ2-7
TGTGCCTGGCGTTACAGCATCAACTATGGCTACACCTTC	CAWRYSINYGYTF	-	-	TRBV30	TRBJ1-2
TGTGCCAGCAGTTACAACAGGGCAGGTGAGCAGTACTTC	CASSYNRAGEQYF	-	few	TRBV27	TRBJ2-7
TGTGCCTGGAGTTCACCGTCAGCGATGGTATACAATGAGCAGTTCTTC	CAWSSPSAMVYNEQFF	-	-	TRBV30	TRBJ2-1
TGCGCCAGCAGCTTTGATACAGGGGCAGATACGCAGTATTTT	CASSFDTGADTQYF	TRBD1	-	TRBV5-1	TRBJ2-3
TGTGCCATGCAATCGGGACAGGGGGCGGACGGCTACACCTTC	CAMQSGQGADGYTF	TRBD1	-	TRBV10-3	TRBJ1-2
TGTGCCAGTGCCGGGACTTACCCAAATACGCAGTATTTT	CASAGTYPNTQYF	-	large	TRBV19	TRBJ2-3
TGTGCCAGCAGTCAAAGACAGGGGTGGTCACCCCTCCACTTT	CASSQRQGWSPLHF	TRBD1	-	TRBV19	TRBJ1-6
TGTGCCAGCAGAGGACTAGCGGTCAACTACAATGAGCAGTTCTTC	CASRGLAVNYNEQFF	TRBD2	-	TRBV6-1	TRBJ2-1
TGTGCCAGCAGTTCCTTGAACAGGGGAAAGGGCTACACCTTC	CASSSLNRGKGYTF	TRBD1	few	TRBV6-5	TRBJ1-2
TGCGCCAGCGGGGCGGACCCGAATAATGAAAAACTGTTTTTT	CASGADPNNEKLFF	-	once	TRBV5-1	TRBJ1-4
TGTGCCAGCAGCTTACCCCGCCTAGCGGGAGGGATATCCTCCTACAATGAGCAGTTCTTC	CASSLPRLAGGISSYNEQFF	TRBD2	few	TRBV7-6	TRBJ2-1
TGCGCCAGCAGCGGGAGCCCCGGAGGGAGCTACGAGCAGTACTTC	CASSGSPGGSYEQYF	-	-	TRBV5-1	TRBJ2-7
TGTGCCAGTAGACAGGAGTCCAGTACAGGCGAGCAGTACTTC	CASRQESSTGEQYF	-	once	TRBV19	TRBJ2-7
TGTGCCAGCAGCTTTCTAGCGGGGGGTAACACCGGGGAGCTGTTTTTT	CASSFLAGGNTGELFF	TRBD2	-	TRBV7-6	TRBJ2-2
TGTGCCAGCAGCCTCCTTCGCGGGAGCTCTGGAAACACCATATATTTT	CASSLLRGSSGNTIYF	-	few	TRBV13	TRBJ1-3
TGTGCCAGCTCGGACAGGGCGGTTTGGCTGGGCGAGCAGTACTTC	CASSDRAVWLGEQYF	TRBD1	-	TRBV6-5	TRBJ2-7
TGCGCCAGCAGCTTGGTGGATGGGGGGACTGAAGCTTTCTTT	CASSLVDGGTEAFF	-	-	TRBV5-1	TRBJ1-1
TGCAGCGGGGTAGGGGCGGATTTTACCGGGGAGCTGTTTTTT	CSGVGADFTGELFF	-	-	TRBV29-1	TRBJ2-2
TGCGCCAGCAGCTTGCGGGGAGCATCAGATACGCAGTATTTT	CASSLRGASDTQYF	-	-	TRBV5-1	TRBJ2-3
TGTGCCAGCAGCCGCGACAGGGGCCAGCCCCAGCATTTT	CASSRDRGQPQHF	TRBD1	-	TRBV11-2	TRBJ1-5
TGTGCCAGCAGCTCGTGGGCCGGCCAGCCCCAGCATTTT	CASSSWAGQPQHF	-	few	TRBV7-3	TRBJ1-5